Listed here are 2 T cell receptor beta chains from one sample, sequenced in a study of identical twins (dated by TCRdb to 2015 to 2016). Library prep was done by 5' RACE. Sequenced using an Illumina HiSeq 2000. TCRdb passed the public sequencing reads through fastp at Q25 and MiXCR, retaining productive beta sequences. Rows merge per CDR3 protein into single entries with the most common DNA and genes. The sample profile shows fewer than 250,000 distinct CDR3 sequences; 7.5% of them were found once. In total, the top ten clones hold 1.9% of the sample. This sample was shared with a second study, whose subject was yellow fever vaccine responses in identical twins.

The sample comprised memory (CD45RO+) T cells sorted from blood. What this sample's cell subset or site label stands for: CD45RO+ enriched T cells. These receptors came from a woman in her late teens or twenties in good health.

The genes are TRBV20-1 and TRBJ1-1, with D unclear. The CDR3 extends over 12 amino acids. Germline V gene sequence: CDR1 DFQATT, CDR2 SNEGSKA (reference sequence). The V and J ends lost 5 bases and 2 bases respectively, with 9 bases between them. DNA for the CDR3: TGCAGTGCTCAGACCCTCAACACTGAAGCTTTCTTT. Translation: CSAQTLNTEAFF.

This clonotype showed up just a few times. This chain joins TRBV5-6 and TRBJ2-5, with 10 bases lining up with TRBD1. Germline values: CDR1 SGHDT, CDR2 YYEEEE. V gave up 4 bases and J gave up 3 bases; unmatched junction bases: 6. The CDR3 loop spans 15 amino acids. The DNA for the CDR3 is TGTGCCAGCAGCGGTACCGGGACAGGGGAAGAGACCCAGTACTTC. Translated, it gives CASSGTGTGEETQYF.